Listed below are T cell receptor beta chains from one sample, sequenced in a study of early T cells in non-severe SARS-CoV-2 infection. MiXCR was run by TCRdb on the 5' RACE reads, yielding one entry per CDR3 protein. Altogether around 25,000 distinct CDR3 sequences are present, around 5.1% being singletons, with the ten largest covering approximately 2.5%. The specimen sequenced was whole blood. These receptors were taken from an adult who was a healthcare worker with PCR-confirmed SARS-CoV-2 infection or an uninfected control (not recorded which). CDR3s include the opening cysteine and the closing phenylalanine or tryptophan. The order of the fields is clone size, D gene, J gene, V gene, CDR3 DNA, CDR3 protein. The D gene is left open where the match is weak. Rows may omit the clone size; those that give it use once, few, many or a size class.

many	-	TRBJ1-1	TRBV24-1	TGTGCCACCAGTGATTTGTCTCCAGGGGCCAGACCGAACACTGAAGCTTTCTTT	CATSDLSPGARPNTEAFF
many	-	TRBJ1-1	TRBV7-3	TGTGCCAGCAGCCAGACACCGGTGAACACTGAAGCTTTCTTT	CASSQTPVNTEAFF
many	-	TRBJ1-1	TRBV7-6	TGTGCCAGCAGCCCTTCGAGGGGCCCTGGGAGGGCCAACACTGAAGCTTTCTTT	CASSPSRGPGRANTEAFF
many	-	TRBJ1-2	TRBV15	TGTGCCACCAGCAGAGCCCCCCAAATCGGACAAGGGGGTAACTATGGCTACACCTTC	CATSRAPQIGQGGNYGYTF
medium-sized	TRBD1	TRBJ2-3	TRBV7-6	TGTGCCAGCAGGAAAGGGGGCTTCTCAGATACGCAGTATTTT	CASRKGGFSDTQYF
few	TRBD1	TRBJ2-2	TRBV27	TGTGCCAGCAGCCCTCTCTCCGGGACAGGGACCACCGGGGAGCTGTTTTTT	CASSPLSGTGTTGELFF
many	TRBD1	TRBJ2-3	TRBV20-1	TGCAGTGCAAAGTCCGGGACAGGGTCCACAGATACGCAGTATTTT	CSAKSGTGSTDTQYF
many	-	TRBJ2-7	TRBV28	TGTGCCAGCAGTATAGTCGGGGGCCTCCCCTACGAGCAGTACTTC	CASSIVGGLPYEQYF
many	-	TRBJ1-1	TRBV21-1	TGTGCCAGCAGCAAAGCCGAACAGGGTGGGTACACTGAAGCTTTCTTT	CASSKAEQGGYTEAFF
few	-	TRBJ1-2	TRBV4-1	TGCGCCAGCAGCCAGACCTGGGGACCTAACTATGGCTACACCTTC	CASSQTWGPNYGYTF
-	TRBD1	TRBJ1-4	TRBV12-3/TRBV12-4	TGTGCCAGCAGCCCGACAGGGGCTAATGAAAAACTGTTTTTT	CASSPTGANEKLFF
many	-	TRBJ1-5	TRBV28	TGTGCCAGCACCCCGAGGGGCAATCAGCCCCAGCATTTT	CASTPRGNQPQHF
many	TRBD1	TRBJ2-7	TRBV11-2	TGTGCCAGCAGCTACGGGACAGGCTTTTTCTACGAGCAGTACTTC	CASSYGTGFFYEQYF
many	-	TRBJ1-6	TRBV7-6	TGTGCCAGCAGCCGTGACGGGGGAATAGGGAATTCACCCCTCCACTTT	CASSRDGGIGNSPLHF
few	-	TRBJ2-7	TRBV5-6	TGTGCCAGCAGCCCCGGTTACGGGTCGGGAGAGCAGTACTTC	CASSPGYGSGEQYF
many	-	TRBJ1-1	TRBV7-9	TGTGCCAGCAGCCAACGAGGGAAAACTGAAGCTTTCTTT	CASSQRGKTEAFF
few	-	TRBJ2-7	TRBV7-2	TGTGCCAGCAGAAAGAGGGCACAGGGATGGGACGAGCAGTACTTC	CASRKRAQGWDEQYF
many	TRBD1	TRBJ2-7	TRBV6-5	TGTGCCAGCAGTTACTCCTACAGGGGAAGCTACGAGCAGTACTTC	CASSYSYRGSYEQYF
many	TRBD1	TRBJ1-1	TRBV5-5	TGTGCCAGCAGCTTGGGGACAGGGACTTCTGAAGCTTTCTTT	CASSLGTGTSEAFF
many	-	TRBJ1-2	TRBV7-2	TGTGCCAGCAGCCCCGACGGATCTGCAGGGTATGGCTACACCTTC	CASSPDGSAGYGYTF
few	-	TRBJ2-5	TRBV11-2	TGTGCCAGCAGCTTAATGGCCTCCAGATTTCAGACCCAGTACTTC	CASSLMASRFQTQYF
few	-	TRBJ2-7	TRBV20-1	TGCAGTGCCGGAGGGGCCCCTGGCGAGCAGTACTTC	CSAGGAPGEQYF
many	-	TRBJ2-3	TRBV29-1	TGCAGCGTTGATGGTCAGATCACAGATACGCAGTATTTT	CSVDGQITDTQYF
many	TRBD1	TRBJ2-2	TRBV20-1	TGCAGTGCTAGAGGGAGACAGGGAACGACCACCGGGGAGCTGTTTTTT	CSARGRQGTTTGELFF
many	-	TRBJ1-4	TRBV28	TGTGCCAGCAGTTCCTCACAGGGTGCAACTAATGAAAAACTGTTTTTT	CASSSSQGATNEKLFF
many	TRBD2	TRBJ2-2	TRBV11-2	TGTGCCAGCAGCCCAGGGACTACCCACACCGGGGAGCTGTTTTTT	CASSPGTTHTGELFF
many	-	TRBJ1-4	TRBV4-2	TGTGCCAGCAGCCAGGGCGGAGTGGGCGAAAAACTGTTTTTT	CASSQGGVGEKLFF